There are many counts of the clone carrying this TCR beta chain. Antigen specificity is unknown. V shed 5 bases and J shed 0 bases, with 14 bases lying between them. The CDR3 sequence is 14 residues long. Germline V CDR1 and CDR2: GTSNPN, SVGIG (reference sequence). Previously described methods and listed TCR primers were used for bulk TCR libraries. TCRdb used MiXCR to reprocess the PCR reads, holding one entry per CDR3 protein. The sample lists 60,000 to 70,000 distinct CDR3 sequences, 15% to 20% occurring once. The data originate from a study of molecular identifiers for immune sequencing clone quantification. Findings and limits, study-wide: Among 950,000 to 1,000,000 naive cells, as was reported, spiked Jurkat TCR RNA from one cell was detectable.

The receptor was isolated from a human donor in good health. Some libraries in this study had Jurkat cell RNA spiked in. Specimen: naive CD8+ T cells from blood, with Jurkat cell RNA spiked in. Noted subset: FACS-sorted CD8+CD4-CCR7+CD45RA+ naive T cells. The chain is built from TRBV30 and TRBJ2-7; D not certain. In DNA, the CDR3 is TGTGCCTGGGCTAGGTGGTCCAGCTCCTACGAGCAGTACTTC. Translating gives CAWARWSSSYEQYF.